The clone carrying this T cell receptor beta chain was found many times. Its target is unknown. This specimen comes from a study of T cells in Graves' hyperthyroidism and ophthalmopathy. Study observations and caveats: Progression to ophthalmopathy was predicted a median of 6.5 months early.

This CDR3 has 12 residues. Trimming took off 4 bases at V and 2 bases at J, with 9 bases between the two ends. Germline-derived CDR1 and CDR2 are DFQATT and SNEGSKA (reference sequence). From RNA transcripts, TCR beta CDR3 regions were amplified. First-round RT-PCR with HTBI primers amplified the TCR CDR3 region. MiXCR was run by TCRdb on the multiplex PCR reads, yielding one entry per CDR3 protein. This sample yields approximately 48,000 distinct CDR3 sequences, of which about half are seen a single time; over 30% belongs to the top ten. Patients aged 18 to 65 had newly diagnosed hyperthyroidism of under 2 months' duration. The study left out patients who had uncontrolled infection, other autoimmune disease, pregnancy or lactation. On the basis of clinical symptoms, serum thyroxine and TRAb, thyroid ultrasound and orbital computed tomography, diagnoses were made.

The source material was peripheral blood or thyroid tissue (not recorded which). The source is a woman in her fifties or sixties with Graves' hyperthyroidism. This rearrangement joins TRBV20-1 to TRBJ2-7, with D possibly TRBD1 on 6 matching bases. In DNA form, the CDR3 reads TGCAGTGCTACGGGACAACCCTACGAGCAGTACTTC. Residues: CSATGQPYEQYF.